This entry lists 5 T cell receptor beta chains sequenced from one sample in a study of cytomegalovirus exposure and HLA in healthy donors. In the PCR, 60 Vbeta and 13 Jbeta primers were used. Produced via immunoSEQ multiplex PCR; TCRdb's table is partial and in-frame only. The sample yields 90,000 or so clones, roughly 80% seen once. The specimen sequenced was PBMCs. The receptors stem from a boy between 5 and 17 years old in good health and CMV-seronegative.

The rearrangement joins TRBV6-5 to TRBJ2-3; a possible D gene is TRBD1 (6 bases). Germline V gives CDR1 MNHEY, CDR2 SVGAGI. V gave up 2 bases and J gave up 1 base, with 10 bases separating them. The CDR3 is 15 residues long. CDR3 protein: CASSYQAGGTDTQYF. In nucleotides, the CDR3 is TGTGCCAGCAGTTACCAGGCAGGGGGCACAGATACGCAGTATTTT.

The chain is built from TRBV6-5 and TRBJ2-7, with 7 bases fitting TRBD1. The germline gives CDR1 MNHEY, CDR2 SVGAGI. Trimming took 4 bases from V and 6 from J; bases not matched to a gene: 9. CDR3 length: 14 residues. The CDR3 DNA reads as TGTGCCAGCAGTTTCCGACAGGGAAGCCTCGAGCAGTACTTC. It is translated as CASSFRQGSLEQYF.

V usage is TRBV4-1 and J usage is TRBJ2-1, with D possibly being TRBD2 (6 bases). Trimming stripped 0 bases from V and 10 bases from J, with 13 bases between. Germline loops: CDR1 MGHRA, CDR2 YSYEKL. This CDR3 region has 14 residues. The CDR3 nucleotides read TGCGCCAGCAGCCAAGATTTCGGGAGTGGGGAGCAGTTCTTC. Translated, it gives CASSQDFGSGEQFF.

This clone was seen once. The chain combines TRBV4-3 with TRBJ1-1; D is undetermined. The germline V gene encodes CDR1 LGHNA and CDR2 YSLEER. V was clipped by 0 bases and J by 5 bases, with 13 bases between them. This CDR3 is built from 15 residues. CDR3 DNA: TGCGCCAGCAGCCAAGATAAGGAGGTGGATACTGAAGCTTTCTTT. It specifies CASSQDKEVDTEAFF.

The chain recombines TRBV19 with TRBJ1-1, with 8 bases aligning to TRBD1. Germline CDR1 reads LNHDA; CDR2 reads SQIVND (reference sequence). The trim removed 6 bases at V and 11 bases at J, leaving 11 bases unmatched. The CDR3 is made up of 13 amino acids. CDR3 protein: CASRHPQGALAFF. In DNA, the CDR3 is TGTGCCAGTAGGCACCCGCAGGGGGCGCTGGCTTTCTTT.